This entry features one T cell receptor beta chain sequence. This sample stems from a study of blood T cell repertoires in COVID-19. Looking at the study overall: Researchers got acute and convalescent COVID-19 samples from the United States, Italy and Spain. In each case, the material was cDNA or gDNA derived from T cells, B-cell-depleted T cells, or PBMCs.

In the source study's methods: Nucleated cell number was recorded as an estimate derived from reference gene primer amplification. Using immunoSEQ multiplex PCR, the repertoire was profiled, and TCRdb retains in-frame clones only, with some absent. V and J calls and clone size come straight from that table; D and trimming were deduced from the DNA. The sample has 200,000 to 300,000 clones; approximately 86% are singletons. Per the germline V gene, CDR1 is SGHAT and CDR2 is FQNNGV. The CDR3 is 14 amino acids. V dropped 5 bases and J dropped 5 bases, with 15 bases sitting between them. What was sequenced was peripheral blood. The clonotype comes from a man younger than 40 with active or convalescent COVID-19. The chain joins TRBV11-2 to TRBJ2-5; possibly TRBD2 for D (5 bases). In nucleotides, the CDR3 is TGTGCCAGCAGCCTCCAGCGGAGTCGGGAGACCCAGTACTTC. Translated, it gives CASSLQRSRETQYF.